This T cell receptor beta chain was sequenced for a study of molecular identifiers for immune sequencing clone quantification. Looking at the study overall: RNA from approximately 20,000 or 100,000 naive CD8 cells was split five ways in replicates, with four sequenced.

Ten or more counts support this clonotype. Its antigen is still unknown. Preparation of the bulk TCR libraries relied on previously described methods and listed TCR primers. TCRdb re-derived calls from the PCR reads in MiXCR, one entry per CDR3 protein. Counted here are roughly 86,000 distinct CDR3 sequences, under 20% occurring once; the ten biggest clones make up 0.75% to 0.95%. Study-wide results and caveats: Clones above 20 RNA copies contained over 97% of effector molecules and under 1% of naive molecules.

Naive CD8 T cells were sorted, and the gate applied was CD8+CD4-CCR7+CD45RA+. The V gene lost 4 bases and the J gene lost 4 bases, with 25 bases spanning the gap. In germline, CDR1 is MDHEN, CDR2 SYDVKM. The CDR3 covers 18 residues. The chain combines TRBV28 with TRBJ1-1; D gene ambiguous. Specimen: naive CD8+ T cells from blood, with Jurkat cell RNA spiked in. The subset denotes: FACS-sorted CD8+CD4-CCR7+CD45RA+ naive T cells. This TCR derives from a human donor in good health. Some libraries in this study had Jurkat cell RNA spiked in. The chain's CDR3 is CASSSSSGPFPGFTEAFF. The CDR3 nucleotides are TGTGCCAGCAGTTCCTCCTCCGGGCCCTTTCCGGGGTTCACTGAAGCTTTCTTT.